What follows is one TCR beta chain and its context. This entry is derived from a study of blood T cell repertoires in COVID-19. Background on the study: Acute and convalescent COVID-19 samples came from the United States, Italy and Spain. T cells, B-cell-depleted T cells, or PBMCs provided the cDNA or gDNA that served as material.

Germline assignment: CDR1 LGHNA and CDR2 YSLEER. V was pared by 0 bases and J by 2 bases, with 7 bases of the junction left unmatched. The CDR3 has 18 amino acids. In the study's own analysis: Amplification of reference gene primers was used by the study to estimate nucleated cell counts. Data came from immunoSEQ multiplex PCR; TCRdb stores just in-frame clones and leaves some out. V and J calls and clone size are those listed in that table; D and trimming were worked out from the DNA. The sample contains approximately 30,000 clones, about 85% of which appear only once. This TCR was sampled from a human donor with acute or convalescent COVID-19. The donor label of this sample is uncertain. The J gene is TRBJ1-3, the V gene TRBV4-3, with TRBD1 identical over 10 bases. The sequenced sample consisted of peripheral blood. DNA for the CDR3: TGCGCCAGCAGCCAAGACGAGGCAGGGACAGGGGCTGGAAACACCATATATTTT. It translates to CASSQDEAGTGAGNTIYF.